This T cell receptor (beta chain) was profiled in a study of identical twins. Study conclusions and caveats: Beta clonotypes that were abundant in cord blood contained fewer insertions, a pattern absent from memory repertoires. Out-of-frame TCR alpha sharing observed in monozygotic twins exceeded model estimates.

The V gene lost 7 bases and the J gene lost 2 bases, with 7 bases spanning the gap. The germline CDR1 and CDR2 sequences are MNHNY and SVGAGI (reference sequence). The CDR3 loop spans 12 amino acids. cDNA molecules carried unique molecular identifiers, and template switching added a universal primer site. One entry per CDR3 protein, called by TCRdb with MiXCR from the 5' RACE reads. This table has 1,800,000 or so distinct CDR3 sequences, 25% to 35% appearing once. This clonotype was seen more than once but under ten times. Antigen: not known. Sequencing was performed on cord blood. The chain joins TRBV6-6 to TRBJ2-3, with D unclear. The clonotype comes from a newborn girl in good health. The CDR3 DNA follows: TGTGCCAGCAAGCCTTACACAGATACGCAGTATTTT. It translates to CASKPYTDTQYF.